The following is a TCR beta chain sequence with its context. Regarding treatment: roughly 19 received Ad26.COV2.S at low or high dose, single or two shots; about 5 received placebo; per-sample allocation not given. Samples were taken on day 63 after the first vaccine or placebo injection. The CDR3 consists of 15 residues. The data were produced by immunoSEQ multiplex PCR, yet TCRdb's version contains in-frame clones alone and is incomplete. The sample records 350,000 to 600,000 clones, roughly nine tenths being singletons. The sample comes from a study of Ad26.COV2.S vaccination and SARS-CoV-2 variants. Study summary: Administration of Ad26.COV2.S was intramuscular, either once or twice 56 days apart.

The J gene is TRBJ1-1, the V gene TRBV21-1. TRBV21-1 is marked as a pseudogene. This sequence was found in a person between 18 and 65 years old who received the Ad26.COV2.S COVID-19 vaccine or a placebo. Sequences were derived from peripheral blood, sampled in a trial of Ad26.COV2.S vaccine versus placebo. The CDR3 DNA reads TGTGCCAGCAGCAAAGGGGGAAAGACGGGGACTGAAGCTTTCTTT. Residues: CASSKGGKTGTEAFF.